The subject of this entry is one T cell receptor (beta chain). This entry belongs to a study of blood T cell repertoires in COVID-19. Background on the study: Samples representing acute and convalescent COVID-19 were sourced from the United States, Italy and Spain. T cells, B-cell-depleted T cells, or PBMCs supplied cDNA or gDNA.

Data came from immunoSEQ multiplex PCR; TCRdb stores just in-frame clones and leaves some out. Among around 170,000 clones, more than 70% were seen once, and the ten largest hold roughly 4%. The CDR3 loop spans 11 amino acids. Germline loops: CDR1 SNHLY, CDR2 FYNNEI. Trimming removed 4 bases from V and 8 bases from J; junction bases left unmatched: 1. The receptor's source is a woman in her thirties with acute or convalescent COVID-19. Sequences were obtained from peripheral blood. The V gene is TRBV2, the J gene TRBJ1-2, with 7 nucleotides matching TRBD1. The CDR3 sequence: CASSGQGGYTF. In DNA form, the CDR3 reads TGTGCCAGCAGTGGACAGGGAGGCTACACCTTC.